This T cell receptor (beta chain) originates from a study of T-cell memory formation after mild COVID-19. Study-wide results and limits: Contracting clones from day 15 to 85 showed balanced CD4/CD8; later expanders favored CD4+.

Note on this clonotype: Its target is unknown.

This CDR3 region has 15 residues. The germline V gene encodes CDR1 SGHKS and CDR2 YYEKEE (reference sequence). Trimming left V 4 bases short and J 1 base short, with 15 bases between. TCRdb re-analysed the 5' RACE reads in MiXCR, keeping a single row per CDR3 protein. This table has about 150,000 distinct CDR3 sequences, roughly 14% appearing once. The chain uses TRBV5-5 and TRBJ2-7, with D possibly matching TRBD2 (5 bases). Sequencing used PBMCs or a T cell subset sorted from them (not recorded which). The clonotype originates from an adult woman who had mild COVID-19 (a few samples of this study predate the infection). Cell type and time point are not known. The DNA for the CDR3 is TGTGCCAGCAGCCCTGGACTGCTGCATTCCTACGAGCAGTACTTC. Encoded protein: CASSPGLLHSYEQYF.